Listed here are 7 T cell receptor beta chains from one sample, sequenced in a study of blood T cell repertoires in COVID-19. Sequencing was performed with immunoSEQ multiplex PCR; in TCRdb, only in-frame clones are kept and a portion is missing. The table has fewer than 85,000 clones, approximately 80% seen once. The source material was peripheral blood. The origin of the receptors is a woman aged 55-69 years with acute or convalescent COVID-19.

This clone has more than one count but fewer than ten. J is TRBJ2-5 and V is TRBV6-8; TRBD2 agrees at 15 bases. The germline gives CDR1 MNHGY, CDR2 SAAAGT. The V gene end was trimmed by 10 bases and the J gene end by 4 bases; junction bases not matched to a gene: 4. CDR3 size: 14 residues. CDR3 nucleotide sequence: TGTGCCAAATCGGGACTAGCGGGGGGAGAGACCCAGTACTTC. Translated, it gives CAKSGLAGGETQYF.

This clone was recorded once. This chain joins TRBV2 and TRBJ1-2, with D possibly matching TRBD1 (6 bases). This CDR3 spans 14 amino acids. Germline CDR1 and CDR2: SNHLY and FYNNEI. V was cut by 4 bases and J by 4 bases, with 13 bases left in between. CDR3 sequence: CASSGQGPGYGYTF. CDR3 DNA: TGTGCCAGCAGTGGGCAGGGGCCAGGCTATGGCTACACCTTC. The full variable domain, in which reference TRBV2 and TRBJ1-2 provide the parts outside the CDR3, is EPEVTQTPSHQVTQMGQEVILRCVPISNHLYFYWYRQILGQKVEFLVSFYNNEISEKSEIFDDQFSVERPDGSNFTLKIRSTKLEDSAMYFCASSGQGPGYGYTFGSGTRLTVV.

This sequence joins TRBV9 and TRBJ2-1; TRBD2 agrees at 12 bases. There are 16 residues in the CDR3. Germline loops: CDR1 SGDLS, CDR2 YYNGEE. Trimming took 4 bases from V and 10 from J; bases not matched to a gene: 12. The CDR3 DNA follows: TGTGCCAGCAGCCCCCGTTCTAGCGGGGGGGCCCGGGAGCAGTTCTTC. Protein product: CASSPRSSGGAREQFF.

The chain couples TRBV10-3 to TRBJ1-1; D uncertain. V lost 11 bases, J lost 1 base, and 11 bases lay in between. CDR1 ENHRY and CDR2 SYGVKD come from the germline V gene. The length of the CDR3 is 12 residues. CDR3 in DNA: TGTGCCTCCAAGGAGGGGAACACTGAAGCTTTCTTT. Its translation is CASKEGNTEAFF.

This sequence joins TRBV5-1 and TRBJ1-1, with D unresolved. The V gene lost 0 bases and the J gene lost 0 bases, with 9 bases spanning the gap. Germline CDR1 SGHRS, CDR2 YFSETQ. The CDR3 runs 15 residues. Written as DNA, the CDR3 is TGCGCCAGCAGCTTGGGACCGGGTATGAACACTGAAGCTTTCTTT. Its protein is CASSLGPGMNTEAFF.

V is TRBV6-5 and J is TRBJ1-5; TRBD1 is a possible D gene (6 bases). The length of the CDR3 is 15 residues. Between the trimmed V and J ends, which lost 2 bases and 5 bases, there was a span of 13 bases. Germline CDR1 and CDR2: MNHEY and SVGAGI. For the CDR3, the DNA is TGTGCCAGCAGTTACGGCACAGGGAGGGATCAGCCCCAGCATTTT. This sequence encodes CASSYGTGRDQPQHF.

In DNA, the CDR3 is TGTGCCAGCAGCCTAGTAGCCACCGGTAGCAATCAGCCCCAGCATTTT. Its protein is CASSLVATGSNQPQHF. The chain is built from TRBV7-6 and TRBJ1-5, with D unclear. Trimming removed 5 bases at V and 0 bases at J, with 14 bases between. The CDR3 totals 16 residues. Per the germline V gene, CDR1 is SGHVS and CDR2 is FNYEAQ.